These 24 T cell receptor beta chains came from one sample sequenced in a study of cytotoxic CD8 clonotypes in ibrutinib-treated CLL. Generated by immunoSEQ multiplex PCR, the TCRdb table keeps only in-frame clones and is missing some. Counted here are about 140,000 clones, approximately 80% occurring once; the ten biggest clones make up less than 9%. The sample was PBMCs, taken after 36 months of ibrutinib treatment. The receptors shown here come from a human donor with chronic lymphocytic leukemia.

This clone was detected only once. The V and J genes are TRBV4-1 and TRBJ1-6, with 7 bases fitting TRBD1. This CDR3 is built from 16 residues. After removal of 4 bases from V and 7 bases from J, the junction contained 10 bases not matched to a gene. Per the germline V gene, CDR1 is MGHRA and CDR2 is YSYEKL. CDR3 DNA: TGCGCCAGCAGCCGCCGGGAGGGGGCCGAGAATTCACCCCTCCACTTT. Protein sequence: CASSRREGAENSPLHF.

The chain couples TRBV5-1 to TRBJ2-5; 7 nucleotides line up with TRBD2. This CDR3 comprises 15 residues. Germline V gene lookup returns CDR1 SGHRS and CDR2 YFSETQ. V lost 4 bases, J lost 2 bases, and 8 bases stayed unmatched. The CDR3 spells CASSLGAGEQETQYF. CDR3 nucleotide sequence: TGCGCCAGCAGCCTCGGGGCGGGGGAACAAGAGACCCAGTACTTC.

This clone was seen a few times. The V gene is TRBV27, the J gene TRBJ1-5; D unclear. Germline V gives CDR1 MNHEY, CDR2 SMNVEV (reference sequence). The length of the CDR3 is 12 residues. V was clipped by 3 bases and J by 5 bases, with 5 bases between them. CDR3 in amino acids: CASSFRDQPQHF. For the CDR3, the DNA is TGTGCCAGCAGTTTTCGCGATCAGCCCCAGCATTTT.

The CDR3 DNA follows: TGTGCCAGCAGCCATACTAGGGCGCACAATGAGCAGTTCTTC. It encodes CASSHTRAHNEQFF. The genes are TRBV7-8 and TRBJ2-1, with D possibly matching TRBD2 (5 bases). The CDR3 has 14 amino acids. The ends were cut back, 5 bases at V and 5 bases at J, with 13 bases in the middle. CDR1 and CDR2 from the germline V gene are SGHVS and FQNEAQ. Looking up the rest from reference TRBV7-8 and TRBJ2-1 gives the full variable domain: GAGVSQSPRYKVAKRGQDVALRCDPISGHVSLFWYQQALGQGPEFLTYFQNEAQLDKSGLPSDRFFAERPEGSVSTLKIQRTQQEDSAVYLCASSHTRAHNEQFFGPGTRLTVL.

This rearrangement joins TRBV9 to TRBJ2-1, with 8 bases lining up with TRBD1. The V gene end was trimmed by 3 bases and the J gene end by 5 bases; junction bases not matched to a gene: 7. Germline V gene sequence: CDR1 SGDLS, CDR2 YYNGEE. CDR3 length: 15 amino acids. The CDR3 loop reads CASSALGQVNNEQFF. As DNA, the CDR3 is TGTGCCAGCAGCGCATTGGGACAGGTTAACAATGAGCAGTTCTTC.

The CDR3 sequence is CASRTSMSGGARDEQFF. CDR3 sequence (DNA): TGTGCCAGCAGGACCTCCATGAGCGGGGGGGCCAGGGATGAGCAGTTCTTC. This chain joins TRBV2 and TRBJ2-1; 10 bases map to TRBD2. The CDR3 has 17 residues. Looked up from germline, CDR1 is SNHLY and CDR2 is FYNNEI. The junction had 16 bases not matched to a gene; V was cut back by 6 bases and J by 8 bases.

The chain uses TRBV4-1 and TRBJ2-1; D possibly corresponds to TRBD2 (5 bases). CDR3 size: 13 residues. Trimming pared 0 bases from V and 9 bases from J, leaving 9 bases between. Germline values: CDR1 MGHRA, CDR2 YSYEKL. The CDR3 DNA follows: TGCGCCAGCAGCCAAGAACCGGAGGTTGAGCAGTTCTTC. Translating gives CASSQEPEVEQFF.

V is TRBV28 and J is TRBJ1-5, with a possible D match to TRBD1 (6 bases). Between the trimmed V and J ends, which lost 6 bases and 2 bases, there was a span of 17 bases. The CDR3 sequence is 16 residues long. Germline lookup yields CDR1 MDHEN and CDR2 SYDVKM. CDR3 bases: TGTGCCAGCAGCCTACTTCCGGGACACCGCAATCAGCCCCAGCATTTT. Amino acids: CASSLLPGHRNQPQHF. Variable domain in full (rest from reference TRBV28 and TRBJ1-5): DVKVTQSSRYLVKRTGEKVFLECVQDMDHENMFWYRQDPGLGLRLIYFSYDVKMKEKGDIPEGYSVSREKKERFSLILESASTNQTSMYLCASSLLPGHRNQPQHFGDGTRLSIL.

This chain uses TRBV27 with TRBJ2-3; 9 nucleotides agree with TRBD1. CDR3 length equals 15 residues. V dropped 6 bases and J dropped 1; count of bases not matched to a gene: 5. Germline CDR1 reads MNHEY; CDR2 reads SMNVEV (reference sequence). CDR3 in DNA: TGTGCCAGCAGGGACAGGGGATTTGGCACAGATACGCAGTATTTT. This encodes CASRDRGFGTDTQYF.

V usage is TRBV4-2 and J usage is TRBJ2-3; 9 bases are shared with TRBD2. The V gene's germline CDR1 is LGHNA and CDR2 YNFKEQ. This CDR3 is 14 amino acids long. The junction had 5 bases not matched to a gene; V was cut back by 8 bases and J by 2 bases. CDR3 loop: CASGGGAVTDTQYF. The CDR3 region has the DNA TGTGCCAGCGGCGGGGGGGCCGTCACAGATACGCAGTATTTT.

CDR3: CASSPQPNSYEQYF. Written as DNA, the CDR3 is TGTGCCAGCAGTCCCCAGCCCAACTCCTACGAGCAGTACTTC. The chain is built from TRBV2 and TRBJ2-7, with no clear D. Per the germline V gene, CDR1 is SNHLY and CDR2 is FYNNEI. V lost 5 bases and J 0 bases, leaving 11 bases between the germline ends. This CDR3 has 14 residues.

The J gene is TRBJ2-7, the V gene TRBV25-1; 8 bases are shared with TRBD1. CDR3 length equals 15 residues. CDR1 MGHDK and CDR2 SYGVNS come from the germline V gene. With V trimmed by 3 bases and J by 7 bases, 11 bases remained unmatched. The CDR3 DNA reads as TGTGCCAGCAGTGATTGGGGCAGGGGGCTTGGAGAGCAGTACTTC. Its protein is CASSDWGRGLGEQYF.

The CDR3 DNA reads as TGTGCCAGCAGCGCATACTACGAGCAGTACTTC. Translation: CASSAYYEQYF. The chain links TRBV7-2 to TRBJ2-7; D not certain. CDR1 SGHTA and CDR2 FQGNSA come from the germline V gene. This CDR3 region has 11 residues. The V and J ends lost 5 bases and 3 bases respectively, with 5 bases between them.

The chain recombines TRBV5-1 with TRBJ2-2; tentatively, D is TRBD1 or TRBD2 (5 bases each). In germline, CDR1 is SGHRS, CDR2 YFSETQ. This CDR3 comprises 15 residues. Trimming pared 0 bases from V and 5 bases from J, leaving 11 bases between. For the CDR3, the DNA is TGCGCCAGCAGCTTGGGAGGGGCCCGGACCGGGGAGCTGTTTTTT. Protein sequence: CASSLGGARTGELFF.

The rearrangement links TRBV6-1 to TRBJ1-1; D call uncertain. CDR1 MNHNS and CDR2 SASEGT come from the germline V gene. This CDR3 region has 11 residues. Trimming removed 5 bases from V and 4 bases from J, with 5 bases in between. The DNA of the CDR3 is TGTGCCAGCAGTACGCGCACTGAAGCTTTCTTT. This sequence encodes CASSTRTEAFF.

This rearrangement joins TRBV2 to TRBJ2-5; 9 nucleotides line up with TRBD1. Looked up from germline, CDR1 is SNHLY and CDR2 is FYNNEI. Trimming cost V 5 bases and J 3 bases; bases outside gene matches: 1. CDR3 length: 13 residues. CDR3 DNA sequence: TGTGCCAGCAGTAGGGACAGGGAAGAGACCCAGTACTTC. It is translated as CASSRDREETQYF.

This clone is a singleton in its sample. The chain uses TRBV28 and TRBJ2-1; TRBD1 matches 7 bases. V dropped 5 bases and J dropped 7; count of bases not matched to a gene: 11. This CDR3 is 15 amino acids long. Germline V gene sequence: CDR1 MDHEN, CDR2 SYDVKM. CDR3 in DNA: TGTGCCAGCAGTCCTTTCTCGACAGGGTGGAATGAGCAGTTCTTC. Translating it yields CASSPFSTGWNEQFF.

This rearrangement joins TRBV13 to TRBJ2-2, with 10 bases lining up with TRBD1. The CDR3 extends over 21 amino acids. CDR1 is PRHDT and CDR2 is FYEKMQ in the germline V gene (reference sequence). J was trimmed by 2 bases and V by 4 bases; bases with no gene match: 19. This chain's CDR3 is CASSSRTYSYRDRGNTGELFF. CDR3 DNA sequence: TGTGCCAGCAGCTCCCGAACTTATTCATACCGGGACAGGGGAAACACCGGGGAGCTGTTTTTT.

The chain uses TRBV11-2 and TRBJ2-5; no definite D call. The assigned J gene may be wrong: the sequence end matches TRBJ2-7 better. The germline V gene has CDR1 SGHAT and CDR2 FQNNGV. The CDR3 consists of 16 residues. The CDR3 here is CASSSPGVGHSYEQYF. DNA for the CDR3: TGTGCCAGCAGCTCTCCCGGCGTGGGCCACTCCTACGAGCAGTACTTC.

V usage is TRBV4-2 and J usage is TRBJ2-1; TRBD2 is a possible D gene (7 bases). V lost 4 bases and J lost 0, with 19 bases in between. This CDR3 contains 18 residues. Germline CDR1 reads LGHNA; CDR2 reads YNFKEQ. The CDR3 DNA sequence: TGTGCCAGCAGCCGGAGGAAAGGGGGGGAGTACTCCTACAATGAGCAGTTCTTC. Protein: CASSRRKGGEYSYNEQFF.

The rearrangement uses TRBV27 and TRBJ1-1, with 9 bases that match TRBD1. The CDR3 runs 15 residues. From germline, CDR1 is MNHEY and CDR2 SMNVEV (reference sequence). V was clipped by 2 bases and J by 5 bases; unmatched bases: 6. The CDR3 DNA follows: TGTGCCAGCAGTTTAGGGGACAGGGCGGGAACTGAAGCTTTCTTT. Translation: CASSLGDRAGTEAFF.

This clone was seen only once. The gene calls are TRBV9 and TRBJ2-5; D may correspond to TRBD1 or TRBD2 (5 bases each). V gave up 5 bases and J gave up 7 bases, with 21 bases separating them. CDR1 is SGDLS and CDR2 is YYNGEE in the germline V gene. The CDR3 sequence is 15 residues long. The CDR3, as DNA: TGTGCCAGCAGTGAACTCCCGGGGCCTGGTTCGACCCAGTACTTC. Translated: CASSELPGPGSTQYF. The full variable domain, in which reference TRBV9 and TRBJ2-5 provide the parts outside the CDR3, is DSGVTQTPKHLITATGQRVTLRCSPRSGDLSVYWYQQSLDQGLQFLIQYYNGEERAKGNILERFSAQQFPDLHSELNLSSLELGDSALYFCASSELPGPGSTQYFGPGTRLLVL.

Worth noting for this clone: In the same sample, other DNA sequences code for this CDR3. This chain uses TRBV11-2 with TRBJ2-1; D tentatively fits TRBD1 or TRBD2 (6 bases each). Trimming removed 5 bases from V and 0 bases from J, with 11 bases in between. The CDR3 has 15 residues. CDR1 is SGHAT, CDR2 FQNNGV, per germline. DNA for the CDR3: TGTGCCAGCAGCCTAGGGGGGAGCTCCTACAATGAGCAGTTCTTC. Amino acids: CASSLGGSSYNEQFF.

This chain links TRBV4-1 with TRBJ2-7, with D maybe TRBD2 (6 bases). CDR1 and CDR2 from the germline V gene are MGHRA and YSYEKL. The CDR3 is 17 residues long. V was clipped by 0 bases and J by 0 bases, with 15 bases between them. In DNA, the CDR3 is TGCGCCAGCAGCCAAGACTCCCCAGCGGGCCTCTCCTACGAGCAGTACTTC. Translation gives CASSQDSPAGLSYEQYF.